Following are 22 T cell receptor beta chains from one sample sequenced in a study of type 1 and type 2 diabetes patients. Amplification started from genomic DNA. Multiplex PCR with 30 forward and 13 reverse primers amplified the TCR beta CDR3. One entry per CDR3 protein results from TCRdb running MiXCR on the multiplex PCR reads. The data contain 280,000 or so distinct CDR3 sequences, roughly 50% of them singletons. Sequencing was done on a sample of peripheral blood mononuclear cells (PBMCs). The receptors shown here come from a young man with type 2 diabetes.

This clonotype turned up a few times. V gene TRBV7-3 combines with J gene TRBJ2-7; 14 positions match TRBD2. The CDR3 length is 20 residues. The V gene end was trimmed by 4 bases and the J gene end by 6 bases; junction bases not matched to a gene: 20. The V gene's germline CDR1 is SGHTA and CDR2 FQGTGA. The CDR3 region is CASSSTRGLAGERSECEQYF. In DNA, the CDR3 is TGTGCCAGCAGCTCAACCCGGGGACTAGCGGGAGAGAGGTCAGAGTGCGAGCAGTACTTC.

This rearrangement joins TRBV12-3 or TRBV12-4 to TRBJ1-4, with D possibly TRBD1 on 5 matching bases. This CDR3 comprises 16 residues. Trimming pared 6 bases from V and 2 bases from J, leaving 16 bases between. CDR3: CASRSAGTGTNEKLFF. DNA of the CDR3: TGTGCCAGCAGGTCCGCCGGGACGGGGACTAATGAAAAACTGTTTTTT.

The chain recombines TRBV6-4 with TRBJ2-1, with 12 positions matching TRBD2. Germline loops: CDR1 MRHNA, CDR2 SNTAGT. With 3 bases clipped from V and 7 bases from J, the junction kept 1 base outside the gene matches. This CDR3 comprises 14 residues. CDR3: CASSEGTSGNEQFF. Here the CDR3 DNA reads TGTGCCAGCAGTGAGGGGACTAGCGGGAATGAGCAGTTCTTC.

V and J are TRBV2 and TRBJ2-1; D is uncertain. CDR1 and CDR2 (germline): SNHLY, FYNNEI. CDR3 size: 13 residues. V lost 4 bases and J lost 10, with 14 bases in between. CDR3 amino acids: CASSVKRHWEQFF. In nucleotides, the CDR3 is TGTGCCAGCAGTGTTAAACGGCACTGGGAGCAGTTCTTC.

This clonotype was seen many times. The chain uses TRBV25-1 and TRBJ1-2; D perhaps matches TRBD1 (6 bases). Trimming removed 6 bases at V and 5 bases at J, with 10 bases between. Germline values: CDR1 MGHDK, CDR2 SYGVNS. The CDR3 runs 12 residues. The DNA of the CDR3 is TGTGCCAGCAGCGACAGGCCTTATGGCTACACCTTC. Protein sequence: CASSDRPYGYTF.

The rearrangement uses TRBV6-5 and TRBJ2-6; D not resolved. Looked up from germline, CDR1 is MNHEY and CDR2 is SVGAGI. The CDR3 is 16 amino acids. The ends were cut back, 2 bases at V and 0 bases at J, with 8 bases in the middle. For the CDR3, the DNA is TGTGCCAGCAGTTACGGCTCGAGCTCTGGGGCCAACGTCCTGACTTTC. This translates into CASSYGSSSGANVLTF.

This clonotype was counted once. A read error may be the cause here, since a much bigger clone is one base away. The chain couples TRBV2 to TRBJ2-7; D might be TRBD2 (6 bases). Germline CDR1 is SNHLY and CDR2 is FYNNEI. The CDR3 spans 15 residues. V was trimmed by 4 bases and J by 9 bases, leaving 22 bases between them. The CDR3 DNA reads as TGTGCCAGCAGTGTCCCTGGGACTGCGGGGTCCACGCAGTACTTC. This gives the protein CASSVPGTAGSTQYF.

This chain links TRBV9 with TRBJ2-5; 9 bases agree with TRBD2. This CDR3 is built from 17 residues. With 0 bases clipped from V and 5 bases from J, the junction kept 11 bases outside the gene matches. CDR1 and CDR2 (germline): SGDLS, YYNGEE. The CDR3 loop is CASSVGVIGGGAETQYF. CDR3 coding DNA: TGTGCCAGCAGCGTAGGGGTCATTGGCGGGGGGGCGGAGACCCAGTACTTC.

In this sample, this clonotype turned up a few times. This chain links TRBV7-8 with TRBJ2-1; D possibly matches TRBD1 or TRBD2 (5 bases each). CDR3 length: 16 amino acids. The ends were cut back, 1 base at V and 8 bases at J, with 18 bases in the middle. Germline CDR1 SGHVS, CDR2 FQNEAQ. The DNA for the CDR3 is TGTGCCAGCAGCTTAGGCCCTAACGGGGCCAGGGATGAGCAGTTCTTC. This translates into CASSLGPNGARDEQFF. The full variable domain, rest sourced from reference TRBV7-8 and TRBJ2-1, is GAGVSQSPRYKVAKRGQDVALRCDPISGHVSLFWYQQALGQGPEFLTYFQNEAQLDKSGLPSDRFFAERPEGSVSTLKIQRTQQEDSAVYLCASSLGPNGARDEQFFGPGTRLTVL.

The V call is TRBV12-3 or TRBV12-4, the J call TRBJ2-1, with D perhaps given as TRBD1 or TRBD2 (5 bases each). The CDR3 length is 14 residues. V was trimmed by 0 bases and J by 6 bases, leaving 9 bases between them. CDR3 DNA: TGTGCCAGCAGTTTAGCGGGACCCCTCAATGAGCAGTTCTTC. Its protein product is CASSLAGPLNEQFF.

The V gene is TRBV7-6, the J gene TRBJ2-5; TRBD1 aligns across 9 bases. Per the germline V gene, CDR1 is SGHVS and CDR2 is FNYEAQ. CDR3 length equals 13 residues. Trimming removed 4 bases from V and 6 bases from J; junction bases left unmatched: 3. This CDR3 is CASSSTGGKTQYF. The CDR3 coding sequence is TGTGCCAGCAGCTCGACAGGGGGGAAGACCCAGTACTTC.

This chain connects TRBV29-1 to TRBJ1-1; TRBD1 aligns across 8 bases. J lost 3 bases, V lost 7 bases, and 16 bases had no gene match. Germline CDR1 reads SQVTM; CDR2 reads ANQGSEA. The CDR3 consists of 16 residues. The CDR3 DNA follows: TGCAGCGCCCCGAAAGGACAGGGACTTGGGGACACTGAAGCTTTCTTT. Its protein is CSAPKGQGLGDTEAFF. Complete variable domain (other parts from reference TRBV29-1 and TRBJ1-1): SAVISQKPSRDICQRGTSLTIQCQVDSQVTMMFWYRQQPGQSLTLIATANQGSEATYESGFVIDKFPISRPNLTFSTLTVSNMSPEDSSIYLCSAPKGQGLGDTEAFFGQGTRLTVV.

This clonotype appeared a few times. This chain uses TRBV7-3 with TRBJ2-7; D not resolved. V lost 2 bases, J lost 6 bases, and 8 bases lay in between. The CDR3 is 12 amino acids. Germline CDR1 SGHTA, CDR2 FQGTGA. CDR3 amino acids: CASSLYGGEQYF. The DNA for the CDR3 is TGTGCCAGCAGCTTATACGGTGGCGAGCAGTACTTC.

This chain uses TRBV10-1 with TRBJ2-1; D not certain. V shed 3 bases and J shed 4 bases, with 10 bases lying between them. The CDR3 length is 14 residues. Germline CDR1 WNHNN, CDR2 SYGVQD (reference sequence). The CDR3 region has the DNA TGCGCCAGCAGTGAATCCCACGGATACAATGAGCAGTTCTTC. Protein sequence: CASSESHGYNEQFF.

The V gene is TRBV30, the J gene TRBJ2-2; 8 nucleotides line up with TRBD1. The ends lost 5 bases at V and 3 bases at J; junction bases unmatched: 8. Per the germline V gene, CDR1 is GTSNPN and CDR2 is SVGIG (reference sequence). The CDR3 loop spans 15 amino acids. In DNA, the CDR3 is TGTGCCTGGGAGCAGGGGGCGCGGTACACCGGGGAGCTGTTTTTT. This gives the protein CAWEQGARYTGELFF.

V and J are TRBV20-1 and TRBJ2-5; unclear D gene. The end of the DNA is better explained by TRBJ2-7, so the J call may be wrong. The length of the CDR3 is 12 residues. The germline V gene encodes CDR1 DFQATT and CDR2 SNEGSKA (reference sequence). This chain's CDR3 is CSARWYENEQYF. DNA of the CDR3: TGCAGTGCTAGGTGGTATGAAAACGAGCAGTACTTC.

The CDR3, as DNA: TGCAGCGTTGGAGAATGGGAGGGTCAGCCCCAGCATTTT. Translated: CSVGEWEGQPQHF. The chain is built from TRBV29-1 and TRBJ1-5; no firm D call. Germline V lookup: CDR1 SQVTM, CDR2 ANQGSEA. The V end lost 4 bases, the J end lost 6 bases, and 13 bases lay between the germline ends. The CDR3 spans 13 residues. The complete variable domain, with remaining parts taken from reference TRBV29-1 and TRBJ1-5, reads SAVISQKPSRDICQRGTSLTIQCQVDSQVTMMFWYRQQPGQSLTLIATANQGSEATYESGFVIDKFPISRPNLTFSTLTVSNMSPEDSSIYLCSVGEWEGQPQHFGDGTRLSIL.

The rearrangement uses TRBV9 and TRBJ1-3; D might be TRBD1 (5 bases). CDR1 and CDR2 from the germline V gene are SGDLS and YYNGEE. The CDR3 contains 15 residues. V lost 0 bases to trimming and J lost 3 bases, with 10 bases between them. CDR3 residues: CASSVGGGLGNTIYF. The CDR3 nucleotides read TGTGCCAGCAGCGTAGGCGGGGGACTTGGAAACACCATATATTTT.

The rearrangement uses TRBV13 and TRBJ1-6, with TRBD1 as a possible D gene (5 bases). Germline-derived CDR1 and CDR2 are PRHDT and FYEKMQ (reference sequence). The CDR3 runs to 15 residues. V was cut by 4 bases and J by 7 bases, with 14 bases left in between. The DNA for the CDR3 is TGTGCCAGCAGCTCCCGGGACTCGGGCAATTCACCCCTCCACTTT. Amino acid sequence: CASSSRDSGNSPLHF.

The V and J genes are TRBV7-2 and TRBJ2-5; 9 nucleotides align to TRBD1. The germline V gene encodes CDR1 SGHTA and CDR2 FQGNSA. The CDR3 has 14 residues. After removal of 2 bases from V and 4 bases from J, the junction contained 2 bases not matched to a gene. The CDR3 here is CASSLPTGGETQYF. Written as DNA, the CDR3 is TGTGCCAGCAGCTTACCGACAGGGGGAGAGACCCAGTACTTC.

This clonotype was seen only a few times. This chain connects TRBV29-1 to TRBJ2-7, with D possibly called TRBD1 or TRBD2 (6 bases each). Germline V gives CDR1 SQVTM, CDR2 ANQGSEA. The CDR3 length is 13 residues. V was trimmed by 6 bases and J by 0 bases, leaving 12 bases between them. CDR3 region: CSVGAGNSYEQYF. For the CDR3, the DNA is TGCAGCGTGGGGGCGGGAAACTCCTACGAGCAGTACTTC.

This clonotype was observed a few times. The V gene is TRBV30, the J gene TRBJ2-3, with D possibly being TRBD2 (5 bases). Trimming pared 2 bases from V and 0 bases from J, leaving 12 bases between. Germline values: CDR1 GTSNPN, CDR2 SVGIG (reference sequence). The CDR3 runs to 15 residues. Here the CDR3 DNA reads TGTGCCTGGAGTAAGGAGGCCGCTAGCACAGATACGCAGTATTTT. It is translated as CAWSKEAASTDTQYF.